The rows below give T cell receptor beta chains drawn from one sample of a study of PD-1 blockade in classical Hodgkin lymphoma. Measured with immunoSEQ multiplex PCR; TCRdb has only the in-frame clones, and not every one. The sample lists around 13,000 clones; roughly 89% were seen once. The starting material was peripheral blood mononuclear cells (PBMCs), obtained at baseline. All receptors derive from a human donor with classical Hodgkin lymphoma. Each CDR3 is given with its conserved first and last residue. The D gene is left open where the match is weak. For some rows the clone size is stated as once, few or many, or as a class when expanded; others skip it.

d_gene	v_gene	abundance	j_gene	CDR3aa	CDR3nt
TRBD1	TRBV11-2	once	TRBJ2-5	CASSLDLTGVQETQYF	TGTGCCAGCAGCTTAGACCTAACAGGGGTCCAAGAGACCCAGTACTTC
NA	TRBV7-2	NA	TRBJ2-1	CASSLGRGPYNEQFF	TGTGCCAGCAGCTTAGGAAGGGGACCTTACAATGAGCAGTTCTTC
NA	TRBV13	NA	TRBJ1-5	CASSLGRGANQPQHF	TGTGCCAGCAGCTTAGGCCGGGGGGCAAATCAGCCCCAGCATTTT
NA	TRBV5-4	once	TRBJ2-3	CASSRRDSIDTQYF	TGTGCCAGCAGCAGGCGGGACTCCATAGATACGCAGTATTTT
NA	TRBV30	once	TRBJ2-1	CAWSVRGYEQFF	TGTGCCTGGAGTGTACGGGGGTATGAGCAGTTCTTC
TRBD2	TRBV20-1	NA	TRBJ2-3	CSARLAGFEYF	TGCAGTGCTAGGCTAGCGGGGTTTGAGTATTTT
NA	TRBV5-4	NA	TRBJ1-1	CASSLVAGDAFF	TGTGCCAGCAGCTTGGTGGCAGGGGATGCTTTCTTT
TRBD2	TRBV11-2	NA	TRBJ2-5	CASSLRLAGGKETQYF	TGTGCCAGCAGCTTACGGCTAGCGGGAGGGAAAGAGACCCAGTACTTC
TRBD1	TRBV6-1	NA	TRBJ2-5	CASSRQGVNQETQYF	TGTGCCAGCAGCCGACAGGGGGTAAATCAAGAGACCCAGTACTTC
NA	TRBV7-2	NA	TRBJ1-2	CASSLAAGLGGYTF	TGTGCCAGCAGCTTAGCGGCAGGCCTCGGTGGCTACACCTTC
TRBD2	TRBV28	NA	TRBJ2-7	CASSPPLAGVPYEQYF	TGTGCCAGCAGTCCGCCATTAGCGGGAGTCCCTTACGAGCAGTACTTC
NA	TRBV5-1	NA	TRBJ1-1	CASSLNPPQNTEAFF	TGCGCCAGCAGCTTAAACCCACCCCAGAACACTGAAGCTTTCTTT
NA	TRBV6-1	NA	TRBJ2-7	CASSKQVLEQYF	TGTGCCAGCAGTAAACAGGTTCTCGAGCAGTACTTC
NA	TRBV4-1	NA	TRBJ2-3	CASSQVPRTDTQYF	TGCGCCAGCAGCCAAGTACCCCGCACAGATACGCAGTATTTT
TRBD1	TRBV27	NA	TRBJ1-4	CASSLYTGVGEKLFF	TGTGCCAGCAGTCTCTACACAGGGGTAGGAGAAAAACTGTTTTTT
TRBD2	TRBV6-4	NA	TRBJ2-3	CASSEAGGTDTQYF	TGTGCCAGCAGTGAAGCGGGAGGCACAGATACGCAGTATTTT
NA	TRBV6-1	NA	TRBJ1-1	CASSRPNTEAFF	TGTGCCAGCAGTCGGCCGAACACTGAAGCTTTCTTT
TRBD1	TRBV25-1	NA	TRBJ1-2	CASSVTGYGYTF	TGTGCCAGCAGTGTGACAGGGTATGGCTACACCTTC
NA	TRBV28	NA	TRBJ2-2	CASSQTRGHIANTGELFF	TGTGCCAGCAGCCAGACTCGGGGACACATCGCGAACACCGGGGAGCTGTTTTTT
TRBD1	TRBV10-3	NA	TRBJ2-7	CAISVSGQVTYEQYF	TGTGCCATCAGTGTCTCGGGACAGGTTACCTACGAGCAGTACTTC
NA	TRBV5-4	NA	TRBJ2-1	CASSPGTYYNEQFF	TGTGCCAGCAGTCCCGGGACATATTACAATGAGCAGTTCTTC
NA	TRBV29-1	NA	TRBJ2-1	CSVERSYNEQFF	TGCAGCGTTGAAAGGTCCTACAATGAGCAGTTCTTC
TRBD1	TRBV7-9	NA	TRBJ1-1	CASSPRTGLRGTEAFF	TGTGCCAGCAGCCCCCGGACAGGCTTAAGAGGCACTGAAGCTTTCTTT